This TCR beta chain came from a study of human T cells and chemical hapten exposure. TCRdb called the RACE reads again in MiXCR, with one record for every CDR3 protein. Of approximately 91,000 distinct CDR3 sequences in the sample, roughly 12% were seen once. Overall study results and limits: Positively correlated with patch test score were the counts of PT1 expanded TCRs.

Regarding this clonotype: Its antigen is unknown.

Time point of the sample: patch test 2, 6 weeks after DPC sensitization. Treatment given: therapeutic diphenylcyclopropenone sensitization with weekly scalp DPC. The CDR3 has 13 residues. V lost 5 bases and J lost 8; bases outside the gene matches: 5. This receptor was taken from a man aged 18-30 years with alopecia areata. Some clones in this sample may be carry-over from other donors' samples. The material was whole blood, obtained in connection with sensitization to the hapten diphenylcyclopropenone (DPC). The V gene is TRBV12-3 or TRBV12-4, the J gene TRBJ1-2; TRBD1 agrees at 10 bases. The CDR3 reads CASSKGQGYGYTF. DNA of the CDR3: TGTGCCAGCAGTAAGGGACAGGGGTACGGCTACACCTTC.